The present T cell receptor beta chain was sequenced within a study of response to subunit inactivated influenza vaccine. V gave up 4 bases and J gave up 3 bases, with 13 bases separating them. The CDR3 covers 14 residues. The germline CDR1 and CDR2 sequences are SGHAT and FQNNGV. TCRdb recomputed calls from the RT-PCR reads with MiXCR, one row per CDR3 protein. In the table there are about 540,000 distinct CDR3 sequences, under 30% of which are singletons. This same sample was also part of a study on T cells expressing NK-cell markers. From that paper: Making the TCR beta cDNA relied on 5'RACE template switching with UMIs. Each TCR beta repertoire originated in sorted T cells that were CD3+CD56+NKG2C+, CD3+CD56+NKG2C- or CD3+CD56-NKG2C+. Of the CD8+ T cell pool in 5 to 7 donors, roughly 1.0-7.5% was accounted for by dominant NKG2C+ clonotypes. HCMV specificity was not established for the expanded NKG2C+ T cell clones.

Sequenced material: CD4+ T cells sorted from PBMCs, taken roughly 13 days after vaccination. The chain joins TRBV11-2 to TRBJ2-7; a weak D match, TRBD1 (6 bases). This TCR was sampled from a man aged 50 or older who received an inactivated influenza vaccine. This CDR3 reads CASSSPRGFYEQYF. The DNA of the CDR3 is TGTGCCAGCAGCTCCCCCAGGGGATTCTACGAGCAGTACTTC.